This T cell receptor (beta chain) originates from a study of T cells in Graves' hyperthyroidism and ophthalmopathy. Overall study findings and caveats: Peripheral blood also featured most of the thyroid clonotypes expanded above 0.001.

It was RNA transcripts that yielded the amplified TCR beta CDR3 regions. A first-round RT-PCR of the TCR CDR3 used the HTBI primer set. One entry per CDR3 protein, called by TCRdb with MiXCR from the multiplex PCR reads. In the table there are about 180,000 distinct CDR3 sequences, approximately 15% of which are singletons. This clonotype was seen repeatedly, ten times or more. Its antigen remains unknown. Participants, patients aged 18 to 65, had newly diagnosed hyperthyroidism with a duration under 2 months. 10 ml fresh peripheral blood yielded the PBMCs. The CDR3 is made up of 15 amino acids. Deletions cut 6 bases from V and 1 base from J, with 16 bases between. CDR1 SNHLY and CDR2 FYNNEI come from the germline V gene.

This TCR came from a woman aged 45 to 65 with Graves' hyperthyroidism. The chain joins TRBV2 to TRBJ2-7; possible D gene TRBD2, 6 bases. Material for sequencing was blood. The CDR3 DNA is TGTGCCAGCAGAGGGGACTCATCCAAATCCTACGAGCAGTACTTC. This sequence encodes CASRGDSSKSYEQYF.